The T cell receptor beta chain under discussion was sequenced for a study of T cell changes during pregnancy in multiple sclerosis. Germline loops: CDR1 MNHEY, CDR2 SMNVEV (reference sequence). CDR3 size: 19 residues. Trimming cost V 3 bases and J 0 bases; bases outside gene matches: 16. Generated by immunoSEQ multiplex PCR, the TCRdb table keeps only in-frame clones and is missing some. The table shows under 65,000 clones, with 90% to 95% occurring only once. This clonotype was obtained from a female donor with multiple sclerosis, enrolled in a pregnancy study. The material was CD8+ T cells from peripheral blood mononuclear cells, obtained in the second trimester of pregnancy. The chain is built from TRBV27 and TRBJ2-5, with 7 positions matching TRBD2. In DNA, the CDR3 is TGTGCCAGCAGTTTGTCAATTCGGGTTGGCGGGAGTCACCAAGAGACCCAGTACTTC. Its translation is CASSLSIRVGGSHQETQYF.